This T cell receptor (beta chain) was sequenced for a study of spatial heterogeneity in lung cancer. Time point indicated: blood at routine non-recurrence follow-up after resection. Germline V gene sequence: CDR1 GTSNPN, CDR2 SVGIG (reference sequence). This CDR3 contains 14 residues. V shed 4 bases and J 4 bases; nucleotides not matched to a gene: 9. MiXCR, run by TCRdb on the 5' RACE reads, gives a single entry per CDR3 protein. Here the sample spans about 47,000 distinct CDR3 sequences, about 12% being singletons. This clonotype was seen ten or more times. The genes are TRBV30 and TRBJ1-2; 7 bases line up with TRBD1. This specimen consisted of PBMCs, obtained at follow-up. The TCR sequence derives from a male donor with early-stage non-small cell lung cancer. The DNA for the CDR3 is TGTGCCTGGAACCCTACAGGGGCTGCCTATGGCTACACCTTC. It yields the protein CAWNPTGAAYGYTF.